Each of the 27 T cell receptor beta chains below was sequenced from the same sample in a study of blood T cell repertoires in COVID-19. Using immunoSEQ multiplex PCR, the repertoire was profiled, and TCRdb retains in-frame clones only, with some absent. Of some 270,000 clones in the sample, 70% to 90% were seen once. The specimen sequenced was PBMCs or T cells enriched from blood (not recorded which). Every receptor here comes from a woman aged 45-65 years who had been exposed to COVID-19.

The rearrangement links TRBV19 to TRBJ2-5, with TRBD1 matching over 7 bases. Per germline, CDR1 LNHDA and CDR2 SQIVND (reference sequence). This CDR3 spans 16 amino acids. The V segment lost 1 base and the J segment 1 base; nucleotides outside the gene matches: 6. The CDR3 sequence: CASSIGGQAAQETQYF. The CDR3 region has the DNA TGTGCCAGTAGTATAGGCGGACAGGCAGCCCAAGAGACCCAGTACTTC.

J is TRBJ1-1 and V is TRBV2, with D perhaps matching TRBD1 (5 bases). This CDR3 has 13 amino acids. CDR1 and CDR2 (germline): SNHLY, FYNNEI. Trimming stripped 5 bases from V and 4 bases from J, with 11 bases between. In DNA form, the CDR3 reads TGTGCCAGCAGTCTCAGGGTGAGCACTGAAGCTTTCTTT. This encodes CASSLRVSTEAFF.

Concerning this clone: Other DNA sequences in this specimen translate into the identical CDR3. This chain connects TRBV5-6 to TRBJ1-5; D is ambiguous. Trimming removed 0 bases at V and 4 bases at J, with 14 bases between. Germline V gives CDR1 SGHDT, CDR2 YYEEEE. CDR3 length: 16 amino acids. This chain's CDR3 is CASSLGAGGGNQPQHF. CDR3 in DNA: TGTGCCAGCAGCTTGGGGGCAGGAGGAGGGAATCAGCCCCAGCATTTT.

In DNA form, the CDR3 reads TGTGCCAGCAGCAGGGGCAGCAACACTGAAGCTTTCTTT. Encoded protein: CASSRGSNTEAFF. This chain links TRBV7-6 with TRBJ1-1; maybe TRBD1 (5 bases). V lost 5 bases to trimming and J lost 2 bases, with 9 bases between them. The CDR3 contains 13 residues. Germline V gene sequence: CDR1 SGHVS, CDR2 FNYEAQ.

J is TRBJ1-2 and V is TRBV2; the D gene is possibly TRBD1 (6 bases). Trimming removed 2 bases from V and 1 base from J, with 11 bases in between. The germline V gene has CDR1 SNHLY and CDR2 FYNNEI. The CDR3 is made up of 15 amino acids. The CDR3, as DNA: TGTGCCAGCAGTGAAAAGGGGGTGGTTAACTATGGCTACACCTTC. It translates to CASSEKGVVNYGYTF.

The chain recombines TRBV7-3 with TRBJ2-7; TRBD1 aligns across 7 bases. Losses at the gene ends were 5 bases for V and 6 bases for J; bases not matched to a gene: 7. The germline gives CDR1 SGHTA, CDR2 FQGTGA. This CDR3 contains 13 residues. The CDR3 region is CASSLQGTGEQYF. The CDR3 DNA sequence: TGTGCCAGCAGCCTACAGGGGACGGGCGAGCAGTACTTC.

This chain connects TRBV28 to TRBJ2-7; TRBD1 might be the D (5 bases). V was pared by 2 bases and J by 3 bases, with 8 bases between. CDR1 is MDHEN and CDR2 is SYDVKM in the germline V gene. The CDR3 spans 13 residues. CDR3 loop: CASSLAGFYEQYF. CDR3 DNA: TGTGCCAGCAGTTTAGCAGGGTTCTACGAGCAGTACTTC.

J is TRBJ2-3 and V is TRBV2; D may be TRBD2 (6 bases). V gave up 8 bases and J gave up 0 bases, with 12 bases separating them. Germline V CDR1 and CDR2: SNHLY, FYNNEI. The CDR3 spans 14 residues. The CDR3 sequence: CASDRGRSTDTQYF. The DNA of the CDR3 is TGTGCCAGCGATCGGGGGAGGAGCACAGATACGCAGTATTTT. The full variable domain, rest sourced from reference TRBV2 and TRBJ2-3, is EPEVTQTPSHQVTQMGQEVILRCVPISNHLYFYWYRQILGQKVEFLVSFYNNEISEKSEIFDDQFSVERPDGSNFTLKIRSTKLEDSAMYFCASDRGRSTDTQYFGPGTRLTVL.

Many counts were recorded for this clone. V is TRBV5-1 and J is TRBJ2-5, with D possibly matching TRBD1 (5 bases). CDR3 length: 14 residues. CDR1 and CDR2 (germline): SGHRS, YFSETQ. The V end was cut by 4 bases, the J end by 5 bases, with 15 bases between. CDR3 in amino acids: CASSIQGVGETQYF. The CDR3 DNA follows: TGCGCCAGCAGCATCCAAGGGGTCGGGGAGACCCAGTACTTC.

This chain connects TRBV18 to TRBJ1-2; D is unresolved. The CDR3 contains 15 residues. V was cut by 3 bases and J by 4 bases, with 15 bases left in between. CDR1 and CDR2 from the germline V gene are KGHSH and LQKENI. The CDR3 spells CASSPGVTSPYGYTF. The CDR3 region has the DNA TGTGCCAGCTCACCCGGGGTCACTTCCCCCTATGGCTACACCTTC.

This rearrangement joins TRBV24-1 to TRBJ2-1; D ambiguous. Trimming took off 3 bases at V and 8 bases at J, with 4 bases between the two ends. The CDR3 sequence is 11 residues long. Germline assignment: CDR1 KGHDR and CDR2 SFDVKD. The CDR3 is CATSDRDEQFF. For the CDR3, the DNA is TGTGCCACCAGTGATCGGGATGAGCAGTTCTTC.

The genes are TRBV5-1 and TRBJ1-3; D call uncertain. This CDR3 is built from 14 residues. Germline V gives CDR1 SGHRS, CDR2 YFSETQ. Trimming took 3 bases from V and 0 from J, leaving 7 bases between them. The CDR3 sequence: CASSYADSGNTIYF. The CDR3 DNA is TGCGCCAGCAGCTATGCAGACTCTGGAAACACCATATATTTT.

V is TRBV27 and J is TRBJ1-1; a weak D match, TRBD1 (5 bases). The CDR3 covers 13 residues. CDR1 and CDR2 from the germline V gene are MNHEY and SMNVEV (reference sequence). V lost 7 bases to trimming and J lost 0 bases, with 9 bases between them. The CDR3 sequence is CASKDSVNTEAFF. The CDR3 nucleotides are TGTGCCAGCAAAGACAGCGTGAACACTGAAGCTTTCTTT.

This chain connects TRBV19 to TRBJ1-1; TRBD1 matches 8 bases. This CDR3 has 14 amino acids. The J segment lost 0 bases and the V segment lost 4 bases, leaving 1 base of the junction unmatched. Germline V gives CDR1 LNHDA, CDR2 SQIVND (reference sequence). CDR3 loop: CASSTDRVNTEAFF. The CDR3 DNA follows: TGTGCCAGTAGTACGGACAGGGTGAACACTGAAGCTTTCTTT. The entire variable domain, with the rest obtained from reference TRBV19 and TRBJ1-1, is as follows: DGGITQSPKYLFRKEGQNVTLSCEQNLNHDAMYWYRQDPGQGLRLIYYSQIVNDFQKGDIAEGYSVSREKKESFPLTVTSAQKNPTAFYLCASSTDRVNTEAFFGQGTRLTVV.

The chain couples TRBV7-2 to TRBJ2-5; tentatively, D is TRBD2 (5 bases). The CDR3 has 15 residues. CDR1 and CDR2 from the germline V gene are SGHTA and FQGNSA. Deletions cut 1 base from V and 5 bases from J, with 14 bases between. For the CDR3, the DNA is TGTGCCAGCAGCTTAGTAACCCGGGGTGGGGAGACCCAGTACTTC. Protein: CASSLVTRGGETQYF.

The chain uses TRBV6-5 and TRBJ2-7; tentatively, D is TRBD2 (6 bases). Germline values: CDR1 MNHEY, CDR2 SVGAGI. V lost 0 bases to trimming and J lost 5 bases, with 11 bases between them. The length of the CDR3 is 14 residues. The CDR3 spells CASSYSQEGHEQYF. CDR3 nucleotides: TGTGCCAGCAGTTACTCCCAGGAGGGCCACGAGCAGTACTTC.

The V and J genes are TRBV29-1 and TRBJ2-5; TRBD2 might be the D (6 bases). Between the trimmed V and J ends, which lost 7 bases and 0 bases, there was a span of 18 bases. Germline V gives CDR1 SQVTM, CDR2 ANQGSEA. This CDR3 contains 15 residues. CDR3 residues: CSASPLGGDQETQYF. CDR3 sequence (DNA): TGCAGCGCCAGTCCCCTCGGGGGAGACCAAGAGACCCAGTACTTC.

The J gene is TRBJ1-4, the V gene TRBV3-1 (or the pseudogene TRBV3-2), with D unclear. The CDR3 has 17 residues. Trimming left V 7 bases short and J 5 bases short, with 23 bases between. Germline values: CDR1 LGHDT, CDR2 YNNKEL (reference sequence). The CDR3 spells CASTHQWREGKNEKLFF. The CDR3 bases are TGTGCCAGCACCCATCAGTGGCGGGAAGGGAAGAATGAAAAACTGTTTTTT.

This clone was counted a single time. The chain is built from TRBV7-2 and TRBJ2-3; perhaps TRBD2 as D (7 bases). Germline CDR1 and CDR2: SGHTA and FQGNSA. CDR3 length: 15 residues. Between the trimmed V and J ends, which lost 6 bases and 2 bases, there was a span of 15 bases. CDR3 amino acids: CASRSRGGDTDTQYF. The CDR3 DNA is TGTGCCAGCAGGTCTAGGGGGGGCGACACAGATACGCAGTATTTT.

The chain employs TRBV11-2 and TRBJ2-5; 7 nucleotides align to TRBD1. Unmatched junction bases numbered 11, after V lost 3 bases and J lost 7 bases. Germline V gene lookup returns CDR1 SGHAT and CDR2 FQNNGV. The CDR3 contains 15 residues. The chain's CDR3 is CASSFRQGWLGTQYF. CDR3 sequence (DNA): TGTGCCAGCAGCTTCCGACAGGGATGGTTGGGGACCCAGTACTTC.

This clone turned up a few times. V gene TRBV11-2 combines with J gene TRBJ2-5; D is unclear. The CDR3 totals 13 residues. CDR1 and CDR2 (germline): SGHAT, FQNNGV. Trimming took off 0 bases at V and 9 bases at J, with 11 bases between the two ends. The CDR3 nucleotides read TGTGCCAGCAGCTTAGACGTCCGTATCGCCCAGTACTTC. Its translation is CASSLDVRIAQYF.

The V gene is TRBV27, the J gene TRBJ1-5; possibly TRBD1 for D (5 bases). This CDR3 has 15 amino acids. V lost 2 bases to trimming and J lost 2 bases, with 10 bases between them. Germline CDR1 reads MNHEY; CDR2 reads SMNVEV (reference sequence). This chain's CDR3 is CASSLLGGGNQPQHF. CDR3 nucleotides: TGTGCCAGCAGTTTACTCGGGGGGGGCAATCAGCCCCAGCATTTT.

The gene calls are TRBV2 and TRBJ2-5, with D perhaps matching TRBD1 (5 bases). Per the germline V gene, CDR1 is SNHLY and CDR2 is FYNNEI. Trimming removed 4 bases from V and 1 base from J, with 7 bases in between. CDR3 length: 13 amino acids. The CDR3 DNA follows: TGTGCCAGCAGTGGGGGCTCCCAAGAGACCCAGTACTTC. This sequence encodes CASSGGSQETQYF.

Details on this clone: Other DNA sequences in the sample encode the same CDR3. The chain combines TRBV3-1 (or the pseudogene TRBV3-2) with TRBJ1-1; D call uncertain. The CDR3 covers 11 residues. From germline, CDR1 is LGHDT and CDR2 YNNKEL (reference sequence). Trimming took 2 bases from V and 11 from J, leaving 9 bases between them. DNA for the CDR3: TGTGCCAGCAGCCAAACCGGGGAGGCTTTCTTT. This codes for CASSQTGEAFF.

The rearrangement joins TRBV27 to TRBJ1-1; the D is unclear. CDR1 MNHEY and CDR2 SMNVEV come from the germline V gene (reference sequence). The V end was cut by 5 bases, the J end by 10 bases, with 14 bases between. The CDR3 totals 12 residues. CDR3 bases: TGTGCCAGCAGTCCTCGGGGAGAACGAGCTTTCTTT. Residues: CASSPRGERAFF.

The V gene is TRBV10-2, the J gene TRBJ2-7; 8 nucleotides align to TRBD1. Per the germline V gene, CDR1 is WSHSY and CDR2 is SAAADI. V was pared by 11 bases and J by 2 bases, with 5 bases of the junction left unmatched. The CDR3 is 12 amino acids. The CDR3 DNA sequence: TGCGCCGCGACAGGGGTCCCCTACGAGCAGTACTTC. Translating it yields CAATGVPYEQYF.

The DNA of the CDR3 is TGCGCCAGCAGCACACGACAGGGGATCTATGGCTACACCTTC. Protein sequence: CASSTRQGIYGYTF. The chain has TRBV4-1 and TRBJ1-2, with TRBD1 identical over 8 bases. The trim removed 5 bases at V and 4 bases at J, leaving 6 bases unmatched. The CDR3 has 14 amino acids. Germline CDR1 MGHRA, CDR2 YSYEKL.